Sample share makes the clone carrying this TCR beta chain medium-sized (0.01 to 0.1%). No antigen is known for it. Stated time point: week 35, safety follow-up. A single vaccine dose contained 300 ug of mutant IDH1 20-mer peptide, and topical imiquimod was used with it. The entry originates in a study of a mutant IDH1 vaccine in newly diagnosed glioma. Study context: Vaccination started 4-6 weeks after radiotherapy alone, or with temozolomide cycles. Study results and caveats: Apparently unrelated to pseudoprogression were changes in the top peripheral T cell clonotypes.

TCRdb's copy holds only in-frame clones and misses some; the assay was immunoSEQ multiplex PCR. Of 40,000 to 45,000 clones listed, 81% were seen once; the top ten hold 4.5% to 5.5%. Sample: PBMCs, taken from a glioma patient whose treatment included an IDH1 peptide vaccine. This TCR was sampled from a woman between 40 and 55 years old with glioma. Some clones in this sample may be carry-over from other donors' samples.

CDR3 sequence: CALKPSYEQYF. In DNA, the CDR3 is TGTGCCCTAAAGCCGTCCTACGAGCAGTACTTC. This sequence joins TRBV2 and TRBJ2-7; the D is unclear. Germline CDR1 and CDR2: SNHLY and FYNNEI. CDR3 length equals 11 residues. V was trimmed by 11 bases and J by 1 base, leaving 9 bases between them.